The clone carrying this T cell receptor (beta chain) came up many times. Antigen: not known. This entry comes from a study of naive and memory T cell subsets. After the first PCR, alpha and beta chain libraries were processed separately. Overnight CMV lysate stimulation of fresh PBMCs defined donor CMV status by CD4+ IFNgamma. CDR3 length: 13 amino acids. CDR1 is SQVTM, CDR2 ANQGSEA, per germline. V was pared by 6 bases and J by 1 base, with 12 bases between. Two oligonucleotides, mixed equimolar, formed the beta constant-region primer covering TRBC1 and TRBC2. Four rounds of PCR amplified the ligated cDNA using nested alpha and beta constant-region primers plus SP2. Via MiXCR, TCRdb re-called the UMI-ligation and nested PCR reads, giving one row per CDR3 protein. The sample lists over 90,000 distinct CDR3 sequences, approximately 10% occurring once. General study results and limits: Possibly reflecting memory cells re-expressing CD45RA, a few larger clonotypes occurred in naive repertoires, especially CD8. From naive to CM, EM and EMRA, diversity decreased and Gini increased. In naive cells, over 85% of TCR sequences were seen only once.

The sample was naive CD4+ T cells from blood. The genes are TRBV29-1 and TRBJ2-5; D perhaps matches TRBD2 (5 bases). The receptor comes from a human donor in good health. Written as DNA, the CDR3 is TGCAGCGTCAGAGGGTACAGCCAAGAGACCCAGTACTTC. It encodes CSVRGYSQETQYF. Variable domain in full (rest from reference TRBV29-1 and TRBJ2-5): SAVISQKPSRDICQRGTSLTIQCQVDSQVTMMFWYRQQPGQSLTLIATANQGSEATYESGFVIDKFPISRPNLTFSTLTVSNMSPEDSSIYLCSVRGYSQETQYFGPGTRLLVL.